A single sample gave rise to the 3 T cell receptor beta chains below, sequenced in a study of cytomegalovirus exposure and HLA in healthy donors. Amplification used 60 Vbeta primers and 13 Jbeta primers. Produced via immunoSEQ multiplex PCR; TCRdb's table is partial and in-frame only. This table holds approximately 110,000 clones, over 60% found once. Sequencing was carried out using PBMCs. These receptors were collected from a man in his late teens or twenties in good health and CMV-seropositive.

V gene TRBV29-1 combines with J gene TRBJ1-2; D gene unclear. The CDR3 has 12 amino acids. CDR1 and CDR2 (germline): SQVTM, ANQGSEA. V shed 3 bases and J shed 0 bases, with 5 bases lying between them. As DNA, the CDR3 is TGCAGCGTTGAGAGTACTAACTATGGCTACACCTTC. It translates to CSVESTNYGYTF.

The V gene is TRBV28, the J gene TRBJ1-4; 7 positions agree with TRBD1. The CDR3 sequence is 13 residues long. Per germline, CDR1 MDHEN and CDR2 SYDVKM. Losses at the gene ends were 7 bases for V and 5 bases for J; bases not matched to a gene: 4. The CDR3, as DNA: TGTGCCAGCAAAGGGACAGTAAATGAAAAACTGTTTTTT. It codes for CASKGTVNEKLFF.

The rearrangement uses TRBV5-1 and TRBJ1-2; weak D call: TRBD1 (6 bases). The CDR3 is made up of 14 amino acids. With 4 bases removed from V and 7 bases from J, the gap between germline ends came to 17 bases. The germline V gene encodes CDR1 SGHRS and CDR2 YFSETQ. CDR3 loop: CASSIRNRDGGYTF. The CDR3, as DNA: TGCGCCAGCAGCATCAGGAACAGGGATGGTGGCTACACCTTC.